This T cell receptor (beta chain) is drawn from a study of cytomegalovirus exposure and HLA in healthy donors. Points from the study as a whole: Per published reports, the classifier diagnosed cytomegalovirus status with high specificity and sensitivity. An apparent linkage of common viral pathogens to several of the most significant clusters emerged in a later analysis.

Germline CDR1 reads MDHEN; CDR2 reads SYDVKM. The CDR3 spans 15 residues. Primers included in the PCR were 60 Vbeta and 13 Jbeta primers. Here immunoSEQ multiplex PCR was the method, and the copy in TCRdb shows in-frame clones only, minus some. The sample has 150,000 to 200,000 clones, 75% to 90% seen once. Points on this clone: The antigen is not known.

The sequenced sample consisted of PBMCs. The chain is built from TRBV28 and TRBJ2-5, with 10 bases lining up with TRBD2. The J call may not be correct, given that the DNA end is closer to TRBJ2-7. The receptor was isolated from a young man in good health and CMV-seropositive. CDR3 DNA: TGTGCCAGCAGGAGGTTAGCGGGAGGATTCCACGAGCAGTACTTC. It codes for CASRRLAGGFHEQYF.